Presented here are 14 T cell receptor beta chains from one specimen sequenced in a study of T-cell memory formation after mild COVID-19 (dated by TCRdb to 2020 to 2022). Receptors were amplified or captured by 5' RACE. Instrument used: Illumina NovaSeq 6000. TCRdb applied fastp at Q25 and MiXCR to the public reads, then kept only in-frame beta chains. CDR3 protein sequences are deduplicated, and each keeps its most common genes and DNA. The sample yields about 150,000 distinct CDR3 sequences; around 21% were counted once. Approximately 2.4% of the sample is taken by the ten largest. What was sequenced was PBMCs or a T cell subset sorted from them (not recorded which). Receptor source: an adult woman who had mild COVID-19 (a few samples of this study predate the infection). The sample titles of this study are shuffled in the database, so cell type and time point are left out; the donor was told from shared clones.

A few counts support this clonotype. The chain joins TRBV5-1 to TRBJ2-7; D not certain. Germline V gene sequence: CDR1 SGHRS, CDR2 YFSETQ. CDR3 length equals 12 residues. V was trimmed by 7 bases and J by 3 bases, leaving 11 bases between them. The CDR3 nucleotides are TGCGCCAGCCGAGGACGGTACTACGAGCAGTACTTC. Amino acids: CASRGRYYEQYF.

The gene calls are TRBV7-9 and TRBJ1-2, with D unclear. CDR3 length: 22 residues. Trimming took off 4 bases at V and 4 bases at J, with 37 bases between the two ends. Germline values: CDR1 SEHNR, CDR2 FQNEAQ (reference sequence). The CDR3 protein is CASSSLSASHQSRAGIGYGYTF. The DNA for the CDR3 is TGTGCCAGCAGCTCCCTCAGCGCCTCCCACCAATCTCGGGCGGGAATAGGCTATGGCTACACCTTC.

CDR3 residues: CASRRTVSGANVLTF. For the CDR3, the DNA is TGTGCCAGCAGAAGGACAGTCTCTGGGGCCAACGTCCTGACTTTC. V usage is TRBV12-3 or TRBV12-4 and J usage is TRBJ2-6; the D gene is possibly TRBD1 (6 bases). This CDR3 region has 15 residues. The V and J ends lost 6 bases and 0 bases respectively, with 9 bases between them.

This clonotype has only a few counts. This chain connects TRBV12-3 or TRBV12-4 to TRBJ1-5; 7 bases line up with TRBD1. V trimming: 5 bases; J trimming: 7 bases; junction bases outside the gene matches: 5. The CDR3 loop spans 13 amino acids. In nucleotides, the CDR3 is TGTGCCAGCAGTCGACAGGGCAGGCAGCCCCAGCATTTT. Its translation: CASSRQGRQPQHF.

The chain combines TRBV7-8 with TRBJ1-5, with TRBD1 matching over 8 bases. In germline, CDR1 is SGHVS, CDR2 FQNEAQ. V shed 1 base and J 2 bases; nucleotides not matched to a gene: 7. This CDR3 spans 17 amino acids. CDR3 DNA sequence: TGTGCCAGCAGCTTAGATCGACAGGGGTGGCGCAATCAGCCCCAGCATTTT. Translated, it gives CASSLDRQGWRNQPQHF.

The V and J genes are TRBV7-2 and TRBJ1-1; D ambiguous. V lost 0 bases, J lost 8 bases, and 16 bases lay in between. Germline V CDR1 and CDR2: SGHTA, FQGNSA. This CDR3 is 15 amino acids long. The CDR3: CASSLARRIVSEAFF. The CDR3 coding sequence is TGTGCCAGCAGCTTAGCGAGACGGATTGTATCAGAAGCTTTCTTT.

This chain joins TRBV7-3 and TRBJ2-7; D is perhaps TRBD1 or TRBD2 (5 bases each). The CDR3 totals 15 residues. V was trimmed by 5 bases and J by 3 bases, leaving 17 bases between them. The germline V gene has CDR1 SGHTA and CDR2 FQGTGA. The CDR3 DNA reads TGTGCCAGCAGCCCAGGAGCGGCCACAGGCTACGAGCAGTACTTC. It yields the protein CASSPGAATGYEQYF.

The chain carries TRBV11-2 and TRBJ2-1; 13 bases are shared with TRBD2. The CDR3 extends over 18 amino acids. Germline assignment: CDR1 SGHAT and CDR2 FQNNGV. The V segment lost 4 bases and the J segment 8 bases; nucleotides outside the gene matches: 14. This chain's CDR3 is CASSSRARRLAGGDEQFF. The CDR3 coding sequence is TGTGCCAGCAGCTCCCGGGCGCGTAGACTAGCGGGGGGCGATGAGCAGTTCTTC.

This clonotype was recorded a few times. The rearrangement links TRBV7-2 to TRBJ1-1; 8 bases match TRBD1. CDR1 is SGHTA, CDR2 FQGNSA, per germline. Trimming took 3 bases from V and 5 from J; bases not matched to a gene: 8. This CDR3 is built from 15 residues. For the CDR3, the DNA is TGTGCCAGCAGCTTCAGGGGGACAGGTGGGACTGAAGCTTTCTTT. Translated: CASSFRGTGGTEAFF.

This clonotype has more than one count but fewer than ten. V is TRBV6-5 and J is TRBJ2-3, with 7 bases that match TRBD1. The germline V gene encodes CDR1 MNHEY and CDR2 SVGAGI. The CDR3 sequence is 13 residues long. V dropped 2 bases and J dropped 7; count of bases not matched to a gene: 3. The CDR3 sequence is CASSYRQGHTQYF. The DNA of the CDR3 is TGTGCCAGCAGTTACCGACAGGGACATACGCAGTATTTT.

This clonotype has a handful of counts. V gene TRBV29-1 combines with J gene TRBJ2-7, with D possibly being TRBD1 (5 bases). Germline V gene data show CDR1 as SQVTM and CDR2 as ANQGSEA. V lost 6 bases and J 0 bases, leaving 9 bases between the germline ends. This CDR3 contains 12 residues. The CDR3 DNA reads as TGCAGCGTATCGACAGTCTCCTACGAGCAGTACTTC. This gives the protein CSVSTVSYEQYF.

CDR3 nucleotide sequence: TGTGCCAGCAGCAAGGGGCGGGACCTTAGGGATACGCAGTATTTT. Translating it yields CASSKGRDLRDTQYF. The rearrangement joins TRBV21-1 to TRBJ2-3; the table's D call, TRBD1, has no DNA check behind it. TRBV21-1 is classified as a pseudogene. This CDR3 comprises 15 residues.

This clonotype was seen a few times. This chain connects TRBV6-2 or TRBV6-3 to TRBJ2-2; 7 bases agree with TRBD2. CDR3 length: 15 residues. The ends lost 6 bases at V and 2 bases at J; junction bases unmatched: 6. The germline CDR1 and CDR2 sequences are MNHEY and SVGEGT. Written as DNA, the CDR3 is TGTGCCAGCAGCCTCACTAGCGTCAACACCGGGGAGCTGTTTTTT. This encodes CASSLTSVNTGELFF.

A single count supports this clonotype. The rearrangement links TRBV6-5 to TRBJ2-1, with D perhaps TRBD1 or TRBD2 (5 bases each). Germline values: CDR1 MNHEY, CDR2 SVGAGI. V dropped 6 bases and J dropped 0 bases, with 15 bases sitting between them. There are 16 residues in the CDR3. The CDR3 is CASRISGRLSYNEQFF. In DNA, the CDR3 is TGTGCCAGCAGGATTTCGGGACGCCTCTCCTACAATGAGCAGTTCTTC.